This is a list of T cell receptor beta chains from one sample in a study of blood T cells in healthy people across ages. One entry per CDR3 protein, called by TCRdb with MiXCR from the 5' RACE reads. The table lists 800,000 to 1,300,000 distinct CDR3 sequences, about 23% of them singletons. The sample was also linked to a second study, of T cells of mothers and their children.

The specimen was blood. Receptor source: a girl between 2 and 10 years old in good health. Each CDR3 is given with its conserved first and last residue. The D gene is left open where the match is weak. The size entry is marked missing in some rows and otherwise reads once, few, many or a size class.

CDR3nt,CDR3aa,j_gene,v_gene,d_gene,abundance
TGCAGCGTTATGTTCGTGCATAACTATGGCTACACCTTC,CSVMFVHNYGYTF,TRBJ1-2,TRBV29-1,NA,NA
TGTGCCAGCAGTACAGGGGGCCAAGGGAATGGCTACACCTTC,CASSTGGQGNGYTF,TRBJ1-2,TRBV6-6,TRBD1,NA
TGCGCCAGCAGCCAAGTTGGGGACAGTCTTTCACCCCTCCACTTT,CASSQVGDSLSPLHF,TRBJ1-6,TRBV4-1,TRBD1,few
TGTGCCAGCGTTGAACGGGGGGGTGTTGGGACCCAGTACTTC,CASVERGGVGTQYF,TRBJ2-5,TRBV7-2,TRBD2,NA
TGCAGTGCTAACCCCGGGGACACTGAAGCTTTCTTT,CSANPGDTEAFF,TRBJ1-1,TRBV20-1,NA,NA
TGTGCCAGCAGTCTAAGGGGAGTTGGGAGCAATCAGCCCCAGCATTTT,CASSLRGVGSNQPQHF,TRBJ1-5,TRBV27,NA,few
TGTGCCAGCAGTTTACTGGCGGCCATAAATACGCAGTATTTT,CASSLLAAINTQYF,TRBJ2-3,TRBV12-3/TRBV12-4,NA,NA
TGTGCCAGCAGCCCTGACGAGGGGGGACTATACGAGCAGTACTTC,CASSPDEGGLYEQYF,TRBJ2-7,TRBV11-2,NA,NA
TGTGCCAGTAGTAAAGGAAAACAGGGGGCGTCCTACAATGAGCAGTTCTTC,CASSKGKQGASYNEQFF,TRBJ2-1,TRBV19,TRBD1,few
TGTGCCAGCAGTAAGCACTCCGGGATACGTCCCTACGAGCAGTACTTC,CASSKHSGIRPYEQYF,TRBJ2-7,TRBV6-1,NA,NA
TGTGCCAGTTCACGGGACCAAAATAATTCACCCCTCCACTTT,CASSRDQNNSPLHF,TRBJ1-6,TRBV18,NA,few
TGTGCCAGCAGGGAATGGAGCGGGGGGGCGGAGACCCAGTACTTC,CASREWSGGAETQYF,TRBJ2-5,TRBV7-2,TRBD2,NA
TGTGCCAGCAGTTACTCCCGGACTAGCGGATCCTACGAGCAGTACTTC,CASSYSRTSGSYEQYF,TRBJ2-7,TRBV6-5,TRBD2,many
TGTGCCAGCAGTGAGGTTCAGAGGAACACTGAAGCTTTCTTT,CASSEVQRNTEAFF,TRBJ1-1,TRBV2,NA,NA
TGTGCCAGCAGTTTATATGGAGATGGCTACACCTTC,CASSLYGDGYTF,TRBJ1-2,TRBV12-3/TRBV12-4,NA,few
TGCAGTGCTCCTGCAGCTAATGAAAAACTGTTTTTT,CSAPAANEKLFF,TRBJ1-4,TRBV20-1,NA,NA
TGTGCCATCAGGGCTCGGATGCCCCCCTCTGGGGCCAACGTCCTGACTTTC,CAIRARMPPSGANVLTF,TRBJ2-6,TRBV28,NA,few
TGTGCCACCTCACTCTCTGGGGGAACGAGCGGCTACACCTTC,CATSLSGGTSGYTF,TRBJ1-2,TRBV6-5,NA,few
TGTGCCAGCACCACCCGGAGGGAGACCCAGTACTTC,CASTTRRETQYF,TRBJ2-5,TRBV28,NA,few
TGCGCCAGCAGCCAAGATGGCGTGGGCCAAGAGACCCAGTACTTC,CASSQDGVGQETQYF,TRBJ2-5,TRBV4-3,NA,NA
TGCGCCAGCAGCTTCCTGGGACACCTCTCTTTACCGAACACCGGGGAGCTGTTTTTT,CASSFLGHLSLPNTGELFF,TRBJ2-2,TRBV5-1,NA,NA
TGTGCCACCAGTGTGGGGACAGGGAGGACCACAGATACGCAGTATTTT,CATSVGTGRTTDTQYF,TRBJ2-3,TRBV24-1,TRBD1,NA
TGCGCCAGCAGCAACAGGGGCGCGCCCCGCACAGATACGCAGTATTTT,CASSNRGAPRTDTQYF,TRBJ2-3,TRBV5-1,TRBD1,NA
TGTGCCAGCAGCGAAAACACCATATATTTT,CASSENTIYF,TRBJ1-3,TRBV2,NA,few
TGTGCCAGCAGCCACAGGGAGGCCTACGAGCAGTACTTC,CASSHREAYEQYF,TRBJ2-7,TRBV28,NA,NA
TGTGCCAGCAGTCGGGGGAAGGGAGAGACCCAGTACTTC,CASSRGKGETQYF,TRBJ2-5,TRBV6-5,NA,NA
TGCAGCGTTGGACGGGGAGACTATGGCTACACCTTC,CSVGRGDYGYTF,TRBJ1-2,TRBV29-1,NA,NA
TGTGCTAGTGCTGTCCGGGGTGGGGGCGAGCAGTACTTC,CASAVRGGGEQYF,TRBJ2-7,TRBV12-5,NA,NA
TGTGCCAGCAGGCAAGCGGGAGGGCCGTCAGATACGCAGTATTTT,CASRQAGGPSDTQYF,TRBJ2-3,TRBV27,TRBD2,few
TGCGCCAGCAGCAGGCAGGATAGCACAGATACGCAGTATTTT,CASSRQDSTDTQYF,TRBJ2-3,TRBV5-1,NA,few
TGCGCCAGCAGCTTGTCAGGCGGGGCGGAGCAGTACTTC,CASSLSGGAEQYF,TRBJ2-7,TRBV5-1,NA,few
TGTACCAGCAGCTTAACTGGTCCTCTTAACACAGATACGCAGTATTTT,CTSSLTGPLNTDTQYF,TRBJ2-3,TRBV7-9,NA,NA
TGTGCCAGCAGCTTACAGGGTTATAATTCACCCCTCCACTTT,CASSLQGYNSPLHF,TRBJ1-6,TRBV11-2,NA,few
TGCAGCGTTCCAGACGATGTAGGACCTTACACAGATACGCAGTATTTT,CSVPDDVGPYTDTQYF,TRBJ2-3,TRBV29-1,NA,few
TGTGCCAGCAGTTTCGGGACAGACTTTCTATATGGCTACACCTTC,CASSFGTDFLYGYTF,TRBJ1-2,TRBV12-3/TRBV12-4,TRBD1,NA
TGTGCCAGCTCACCTGGGTTGGTAGCTGATGAGCAGTTCTTC,CASSPGLVADEQFF,TRBJ2-1,TRBV18,NA,few
TGCAGTGCAACGGGGGATACGCAGTATTTT,CSATGDTQYF,TRBJ2-3,TRBV20-1,NA,many
TGTGCCACCAGTGATTTGGAGTCAGAGACCCAGTACTTC,CATSDLESETQYF,TRBJ2-5,TRBV24-1,NA,few
TGTGCCAGCAGCCAACTCCTTGGAAACGCCATATATTTT,CASSQLLGNAIYF,TRBJ1-3,TRBV14,NA,NA